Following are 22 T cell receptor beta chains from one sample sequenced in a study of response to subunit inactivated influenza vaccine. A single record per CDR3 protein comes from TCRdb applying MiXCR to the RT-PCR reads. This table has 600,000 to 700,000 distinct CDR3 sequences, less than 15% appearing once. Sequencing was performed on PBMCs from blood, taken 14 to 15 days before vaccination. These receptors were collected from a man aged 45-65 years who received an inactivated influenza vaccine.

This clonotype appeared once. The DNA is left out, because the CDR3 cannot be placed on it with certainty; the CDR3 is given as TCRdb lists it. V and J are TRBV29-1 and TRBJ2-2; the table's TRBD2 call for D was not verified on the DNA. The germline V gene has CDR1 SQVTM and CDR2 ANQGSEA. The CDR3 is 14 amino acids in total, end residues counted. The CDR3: CSAVAGGSTGELVF.

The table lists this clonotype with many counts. DNA of the CDR3: TGTGCCAGCCGGGACGGATTGAACACCGGGGAGCTGTTTTTT. It is translated as CASRDGLNTGELFF. The J gene is TRBJ2-2, the V gene TRBV2; D may match TRBD1 or TRBD2 (5 bases each). The V gene's germline CDR1 is SNHLY and CDR2 FYNNEI. This CDR3 contains 14 residues. V was pared by 8 bases and J by 1 base, with 11 bases between.

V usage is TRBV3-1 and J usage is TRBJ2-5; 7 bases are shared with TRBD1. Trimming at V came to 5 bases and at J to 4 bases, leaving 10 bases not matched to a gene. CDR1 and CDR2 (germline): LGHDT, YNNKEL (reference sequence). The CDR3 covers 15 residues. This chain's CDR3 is CASSFERTGGETQYF. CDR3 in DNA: TGTGCCAGCAGCTTCGAGCGGACAGGCGGAGAGACCCAGTACTTC.

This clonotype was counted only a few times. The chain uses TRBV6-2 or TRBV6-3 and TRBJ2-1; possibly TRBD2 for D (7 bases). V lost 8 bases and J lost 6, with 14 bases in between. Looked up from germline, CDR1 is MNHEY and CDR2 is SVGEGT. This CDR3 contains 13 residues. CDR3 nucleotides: TGTGCCAGCGTGGGGGGAGGGGGCAATGAGCAGTTCTTC. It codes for CASVGGGGNEQFF.

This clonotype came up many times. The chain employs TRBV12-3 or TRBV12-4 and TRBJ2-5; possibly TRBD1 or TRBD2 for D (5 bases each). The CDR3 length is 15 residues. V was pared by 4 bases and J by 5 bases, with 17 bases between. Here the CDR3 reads CASSSPRFWGETQYF. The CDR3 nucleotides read TGTGCCAGCAGTTCCCCGCGGTTTTGGGGGGAGACCCAGTACTTC.

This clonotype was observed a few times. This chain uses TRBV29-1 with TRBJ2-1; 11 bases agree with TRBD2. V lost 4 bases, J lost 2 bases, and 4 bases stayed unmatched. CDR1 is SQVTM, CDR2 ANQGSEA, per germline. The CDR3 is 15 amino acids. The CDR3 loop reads CSVGTSGPPYNEQFF. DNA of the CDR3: TGCAGCGTTGGGACTAGCGGGCCACCCTACAATGAGCAGTTCTTC.

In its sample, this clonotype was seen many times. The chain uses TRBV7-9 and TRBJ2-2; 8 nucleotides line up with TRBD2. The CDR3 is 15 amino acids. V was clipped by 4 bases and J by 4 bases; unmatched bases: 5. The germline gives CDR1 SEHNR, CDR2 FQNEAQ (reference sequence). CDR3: CASSSREVGTGELFF. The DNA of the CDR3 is TGTGCCAGCAGCTCGCGGGAGGTCGGCACCGGGGAGCTGTTTTTT.

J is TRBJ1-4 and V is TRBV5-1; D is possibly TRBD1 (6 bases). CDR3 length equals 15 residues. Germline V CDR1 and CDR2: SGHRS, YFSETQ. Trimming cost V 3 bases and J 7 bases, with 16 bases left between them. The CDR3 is CASSSSGTSTEKLFF. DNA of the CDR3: TGCGCCAGCAGCTCCTCCGGGACATCGACTGAAAAACTGTTTTTT.

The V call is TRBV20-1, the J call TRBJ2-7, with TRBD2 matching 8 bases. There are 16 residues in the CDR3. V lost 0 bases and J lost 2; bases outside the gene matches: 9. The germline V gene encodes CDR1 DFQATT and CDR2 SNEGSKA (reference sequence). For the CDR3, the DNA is TGCAGTGCTAGAGACCCGGGTAGCGGGAAAACCTACGAGCAGTACTTC. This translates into CSARDPGSGKTYEQYF.

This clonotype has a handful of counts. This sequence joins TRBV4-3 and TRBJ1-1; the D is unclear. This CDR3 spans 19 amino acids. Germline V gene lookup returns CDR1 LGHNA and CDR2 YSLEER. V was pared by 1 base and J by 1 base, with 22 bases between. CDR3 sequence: CASSQALGLIEFRNTEAFF. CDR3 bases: TGCGCCAGCAGCCAAGCTCTCGGCCTAATTGAGTTTCGGAACACTGAAGCTTTCTTT.

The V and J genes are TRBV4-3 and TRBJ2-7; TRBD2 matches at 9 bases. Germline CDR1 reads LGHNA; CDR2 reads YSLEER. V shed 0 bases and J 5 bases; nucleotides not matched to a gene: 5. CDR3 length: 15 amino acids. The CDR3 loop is CASSQDLAGSNEQYF. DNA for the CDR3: TGCGCCAGCAGCCAAGATCTAGCGGGAAGTAACGAGCAGTACTTC.

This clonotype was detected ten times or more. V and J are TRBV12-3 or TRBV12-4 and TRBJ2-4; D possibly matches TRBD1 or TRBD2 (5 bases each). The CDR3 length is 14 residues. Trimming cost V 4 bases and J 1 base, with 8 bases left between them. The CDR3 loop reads CASSSRDAKNIQYF. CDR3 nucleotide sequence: TGTGCCAGCAGTTCCCGGGACGCCAAAAACATTCAGTACTTC.

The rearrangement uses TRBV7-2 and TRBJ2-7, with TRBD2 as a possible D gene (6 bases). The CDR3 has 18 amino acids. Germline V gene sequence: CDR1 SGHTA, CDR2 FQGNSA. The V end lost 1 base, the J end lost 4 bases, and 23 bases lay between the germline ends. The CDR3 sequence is CASSLDGVARRALYEQYF. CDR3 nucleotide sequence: TGTGCCAGCAGCTTAGACGGGGTAGCCAGGAGGGCCCTTTACGAGCAGTACTTC.

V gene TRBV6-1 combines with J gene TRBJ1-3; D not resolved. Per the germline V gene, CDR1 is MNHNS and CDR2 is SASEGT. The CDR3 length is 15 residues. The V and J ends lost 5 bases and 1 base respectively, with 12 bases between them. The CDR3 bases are TGTGCCAGCAGTCCAAGGGCGGGATCTGGAAACACCATATATTTT. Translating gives CASSPRAGSGNTIYF.

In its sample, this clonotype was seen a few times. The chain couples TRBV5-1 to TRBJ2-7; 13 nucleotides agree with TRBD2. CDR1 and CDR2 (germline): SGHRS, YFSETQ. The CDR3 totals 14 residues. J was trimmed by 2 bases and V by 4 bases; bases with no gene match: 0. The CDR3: CASSGTSGAYEQYF. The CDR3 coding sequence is TGCGCCAGCAGCGGGACTAGCGGGGCCTACGAGCAGTACTTC.

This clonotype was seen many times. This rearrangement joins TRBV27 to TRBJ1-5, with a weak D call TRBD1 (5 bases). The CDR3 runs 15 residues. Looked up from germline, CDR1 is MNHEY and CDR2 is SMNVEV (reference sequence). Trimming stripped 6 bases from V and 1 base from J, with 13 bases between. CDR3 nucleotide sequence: TGTGCCAGCAGCCAAGGGGCAGCCAGCAATCAGCCCCAGCATTTT. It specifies CASSQGAASNQPQHF.

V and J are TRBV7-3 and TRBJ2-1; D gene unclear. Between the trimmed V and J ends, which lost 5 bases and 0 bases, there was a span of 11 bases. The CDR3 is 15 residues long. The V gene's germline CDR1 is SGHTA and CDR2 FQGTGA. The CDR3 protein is CASSPLPSSYNEQFF. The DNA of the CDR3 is TGTGCCAGCAGCCCTCTCCCAAGCTCCTACAATGAGCAGTTCTTC.

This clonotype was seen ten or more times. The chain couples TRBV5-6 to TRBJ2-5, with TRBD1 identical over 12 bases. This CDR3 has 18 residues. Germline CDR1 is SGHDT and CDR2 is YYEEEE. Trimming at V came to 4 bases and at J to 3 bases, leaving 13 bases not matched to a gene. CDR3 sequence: CASSQWGTGGVLEETQYF. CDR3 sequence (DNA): TGTGCCAGCAGCCAGTGGGGGACAGGGGGCGTTCTAGAAGAGACCCAGTACTTC.

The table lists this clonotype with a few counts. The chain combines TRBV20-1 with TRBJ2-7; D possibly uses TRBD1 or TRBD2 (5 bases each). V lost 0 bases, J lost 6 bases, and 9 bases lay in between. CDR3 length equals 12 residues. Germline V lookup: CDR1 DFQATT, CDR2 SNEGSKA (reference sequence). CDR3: CSAREGRGEQYF. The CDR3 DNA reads TGCAGTGCTAGAGAGGGACGCGGCGAGCAGTACTTC.

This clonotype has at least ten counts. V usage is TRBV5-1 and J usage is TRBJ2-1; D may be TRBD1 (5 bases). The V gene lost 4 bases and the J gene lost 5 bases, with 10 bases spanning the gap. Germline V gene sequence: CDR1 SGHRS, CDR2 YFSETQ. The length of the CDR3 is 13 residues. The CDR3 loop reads CASSQDTNNEQFF. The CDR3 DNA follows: TGCGCCAGCAGCCAGGACACCAACAATGAGCAGTTCTTC.

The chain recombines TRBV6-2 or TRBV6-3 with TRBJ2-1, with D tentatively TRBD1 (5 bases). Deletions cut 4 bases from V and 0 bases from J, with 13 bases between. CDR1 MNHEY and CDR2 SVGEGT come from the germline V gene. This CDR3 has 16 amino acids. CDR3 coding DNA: TGTGCCAGCAGTTCTGACAGACAGAGCTCCTACAATGAGCAGTTCTTC. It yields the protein CASSSDRQSSYNEQFF.

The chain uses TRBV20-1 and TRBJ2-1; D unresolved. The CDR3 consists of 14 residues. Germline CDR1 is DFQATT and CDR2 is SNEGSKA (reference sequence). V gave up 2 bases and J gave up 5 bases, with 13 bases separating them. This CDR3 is CSARIPGADNEQFF. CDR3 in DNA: TGCAGTGCTAGAATCCCCGGCGCGGACAATGAGCAGTTCTTC.